The clone carrying this T cell receptor beta chain was detected once. This sample was included in a study of cytomegalovirus exposure and HLA in healthy donors. The primer mix had 60 Vbeta and 13 Jbeta primers. Profiled with immunoSEQ multiplex PCR; TCRdb holds only in-frame clones, not every one. Of about 150,000 clones in the sample, more than 70% are singletons; the top ten hold 5.5% to 6.5%. The CDR3 loop spans 14 amino acids. Germline values: CDR1 SGHDT, CDR2 YYEEEE. V was trimmed by 1 base and J by 5 bases, leaving 12 bases between them. Specimen: PBMCs. The clonotype originates from a middle-aged woman in good health and CMV-seropositive. The gene calls are TRBV5-6 and TRBJ1-1; no definite D call. The CDR3 bases are TGTGCCAGCAGCTTGCTCCAGCGTGGGACTGAAGCTTTCTTT. Translation: CASSLLQRGTEAFF.